The present T cell receptor beta chain was sequenced within a study of brain T cells in children with intractable seizures. Trimming left V 4 bases short and J 7 bases short, with 8 bases between. The CDR3 has 11 amino acids. Germline lookup yields CDR1 SGHTA and CDR2 FQGNSA. Patients received at least one anti-epileptic drug before surgery. Assay: immunoSEQ multiplex PCR; the TCRdb copy retains only in-frame clones and omits some. The sample carries about 120,000 clones, 90% to 95% recorded once. Study results and limitations: Patients' HCMV serostatus was unknown; virus specificity rests on CDR3 similarity alone.

On this clone: Its specificity is unknown.

The TCR comes from a boy less than two years old with hemimegalencephaly and intractable seizures. V gene TRBV7-2 combines with J gene TRBJ2-7; D call uncertain. The sequencing used peripheral blood, collected at surgery. The CDR3 loop reads CASSSVVEQYF. CDR3 in DNA: TGTGCCAGCAGCTCGGTCGTGGAGCAGTACTTC.